The T cell receptor beta chain described here comes from a study of neurological immune-mediated disorders. Overall study findings and caveats: Levels of TCR clonal expansion peaked in HTLV-1-associated myelopathy and reached their lowest in multiple sclerosis, under those of healthy controls.

5'RACE generated cDNA with 10-nucleotide random UMIs. Each CDR3 protein is one row after TCRdb ran MiXCR on the 5' RACE reads. The sample records approximately 39,000 distinct CDR3 sequences, just under 7.5% being singletons. Notes on this clonotype: Its matching antigen is unknown.

The germline V gene has CDR1 MNHEY and CDR2 SVGAGI. Germline trimming cut 5 bases from V and 6 bases from J; bases unmatched to any gene: 7. This CDR3 region has 14 residues. Sequencing input: CD4+ T cells from blood. This chain uses TRBV6-5 with TRBJ2-1; 7 positions agree with TRBD2. The receptor was derived from a man between 50 and 59 years old in good health. The CDR3 is CASSPPGRTNEQFF. CDR3 coding DNA: TGTGCCAGCAGTCCGCCCGGGAGGACCAATGAGCAGTTCTTC.